The entry below describes one T cell receptor (beta chain). The sample belongs to a study of blood T cell repertoires in COVID-19. Cohorts were determined from participant-reported clinical history. With 7 bases removed from V and 0 bases from J, the gap between germline ends came to 9 bases. The CDR3 extends over 13 amino acids. Only in-frame clones appear in the TCRdb table, and some are missing; sequencing was by immunoSEQ multiplex PCR. The data hold approximately 210,000 clones, with approximately 84% observed a single time. The clonotype was recovered from a man between 40 and 49 years old who had recovered from COVID-19. The chain carries TRBV12-3 or TRBV12-4 and TRBJ1-1; perhaps TRBD1 as D (5 bases). Sequenced material: PBMCs or T cells enriched from blood (not recorded which). The CDR3 loop reads CASKPTVNTEAFF. DNA of the CDR3: TGTGCCAGCAAACCGACAGTGAACACTGAAGCTTTCTTT.